These T cell receptor beta chains were read from a single sample in a study of immune characterization of retroperitoneal liposarcoma. TCRdb re-called the PCR reads with MiXCR, one entry per CDR3 protein. The repertoire has under 13,000 distinct CDR3 sequences, approximately 26% of them found once; the top ten carry approximately 8.3%. The sequenced material came from tumor tissue. The receptors shown here come from a male donor with retroperitoneal liposarcoma. Both conserved end residues are part of each CDR3. D genes are given only for firm matches. Clone size is given for some rows only: seen once, a few or many times, or a class if the clone is expanded.

v_gene,j_gene,abundance,d_gene,CDR3aa,CDR3nt
TRBV12-3/TRBV12-4,TRBJ1-4,NA,TRBD1,CASSPGQRNEKLFF,TGTGCCAGCAGTCCGGGACAGCGTAATGAAAAACTGTTTTTT
TRBV6-1,TRBJ2-1,few,NA,CASKVSGGGDEQFF,TGTGCCAGCAAAGTCTCAGGCGGCGGGGATGAGCAGTTCTTC
TRBV24-1,TRBJ2-3,NA,NA,CATSDLSSDTDTQYF,TGTGCCACCAGTGACTTATCTAGCGACACAGATACGCAGTATTTT
TRBV7-6,TRBJ2-7,medium-sized,NA,CASSPDISYEQYF,TGTGCCAGCAGCCCGGACATTTCCTACGAGCAGTACTTC
TRBV7-2,TRBJ2-2,NA,NA,CASSFQGAGQRSTGELFF,TGTGCCAGCAGCTTTCAAGGTGCGGGACAGCGATCCACCGGGGAGCTGTTTTTT
TRBV5-1,TRBJ1-6,NA,TRBD1,CASSFQGAADNSPLHF,TGCGCCAGCAGCTTTCAGGGGGCGGCGGATAATTCACCCCTCCACTTT
TRBV7-3,TRBJ2-5,medium-sized,NA,CASSLRTDTREYF,TGTGCCAGCAGCCTACGGACGGATACCAGGGAGTACTTC
TRBV6-5,TRBJ2-7,NA,NA,CASSGRDGPYEQYF,TGTGCCAGCAGTGGCCGGGACGGCCCCTACGAGCAGTACTTC
TRBV25-1,TRBJ1-2,NA,NA,CASSEGVGYTF,TGTGCCAGCAGTGAAGGGGTTGGCTACACCTTC
TRBV7-2,TRBJ1-2,large,NA,CASSPEQPPSSGYTF,TGTGCCAGCAGCCCAGAACAGCCCCCCTCTTCTGGCTACACCTTC
TRBV12-3/TRBV12-4,TRBJ2-3,many,TRBD2,CASKPGLAGGDTQYF,TGTGCCAGCAAGCCGGGACTAGCGGGAGGGGATACGCAGTATTTT
TRBV6-6,TRBJ1-1,NA,NA,CASSYFEWSIGGNTEAFF,TGTGCCAGCAGTTACTTTGAGTGGTCAATCGGGGGGAACACTGAAGCTTTCTTT
TRBV7-8,TRBJ1-6,NA,TRBD1,CASSLGPGQGRSPLHF,TGTGCCAGCAGCTTAGGGCCGGGACAGGGTCGATCACCCCTCCACTTT
TRBV6-1,TRBJ1-1,NA,NA,CASMGGFYTEAFF,TGTGCCAGCATGGGGGGGTTCTACACTGAAGCTTTCTTT
TRBV12-3/TRBV12-4,TRBJ2-5,NA,NA,CASTTANGAQTQYF,TGTGCCAGCACCACGGCGAACGGCGCACAGACCCAGTACTTC
TRBV12-3/TRBV12-4,TRBJ2-1,few,TRBD2,CASSFALAEQETQFF,TGTGCCAGCAGTTTTGCCCTAGCGGAACAAGAGACCCAGTTCTTC
TRBV12-3/TRBV12-4,TRBJ2-2,NA,TRBD1,CASSSKGAGWTGELFF,TGTGCCAGCAGTTCTAAGGGGGCGGGTTGGACCGGGGAGCTGTTTTTT
TRBV7-2,TRBJ2-3,NA,TRBD2,CASSLKRGLAGEDTQYF,TGTGCCAGCAGCTTAAAACGCGGACTAGCGGGAGAGGATACGCAGTATTTT
TRBV6-1,TRBJ2-5,few,NA,CASRKGRAWETQYF,TGTGCCAGCAGGAAAGGCAGGGCATGGGAGACCCAGTACTTC
TRBV11-3,TRBJ2-7,many,TRBD2,CASSLDGTSGSYEQYF,TGTGCCAGCAGCTTAGATGGGACTAGCGGCTCCTACGAGCAGTACTTC
TRBV12-3/TRBV12-4,TRBJ2-1,many,NA,CASSLGTAYNEQFF,TGTGCCAGCAGTTTAGGGACAGCTTACAATGAGCAGTTCTTC
TRBV6-1,TRBJ2-5,NA,NA,CVSSDSYNSPLHF,TGTGTCAGCAGTGACAGTTATAATTCACCCCTCCACTTC
TRBV7-2,TRBJ2-1,medium-sized,NA,CASSLGAETQFF,TGTGCCAGCAGCTTAGGAGCAGAGACCCAGTTCTTC
TRBV12-3/TRBV12-4,TRBJ2-1,NA,NA,CASSLGGAQFF,TGTGCCAGCAGTTTGGGGGGGGCCCAGTTCTTC
TRBV25-1,TRBJ2-3,once,TRBD1,CASSEFSRQGANLSTDTQYF,TGTGCCAGCAGTGAATTCTCTCGACAGGGGGCGAACTTAAGCACAGATACGCAGTATTTT
TRBV6-1,TRBJ2-1,few,TRBD2,CASSEFVGRGNEQFF,TGTGCCAGCAGTGAATTTGTCGGGAGGGGAAATGAGCAGTTCTTC
TRBV27,TRBJ2-1,NA,TRBD1,CASRRTGAKSYNEQFF,TGTGCCAGCAGAAGGACAGGGGCTAAGAGCTACAATGAGCAGTTCTTC
TRBV27,TRBJ1-1,few,NA,CASSLLGSLNTEAFF,TGTGCCAGCAGTTTATTGGGGTCACTGAACACTGAAGCTTTCTTT
TRBV6-1,TRBJ2-3,many,TRBD2,CASSPGLAGVTDTQYF,TGTGCCAGCAGTCCAGGACTAGCGGGAGTCACAGATACGCAGTATTTT
TRBV7-2,TRBJ2-5,once,TRBD2,CASSPGGRGETQYF,TGTGCCAGCAGCCCCGGCGGGAGGGGGGAGACCCAGTACTTC
TRBV12-5,TRBJ1-5,NA,TRBD1,CASGGEGQGNQPQHF,TGTGCTAGTGGTGGGGAGGGACAGGGAAATCAGCCCCAGCATTTT
TRBV6-1,TRBJ2-2,medium-sized,TRBD1,CASSELHRGPANTGELFF,TGTGCCAGCAGTGAACTCCACAGGGGACCCGCGAACACCGGGGAGCTGTTTTTT
TRBV12-3/TRBV12-4,TRBJ2-1,medium-sized,TRBD2,CASSPRGDEQFF,TGTGCCAGCAGTCCCCGGGGGGACGAGCAGTTCTTC
TRBV11-3,TRBJ2-5,medium-sized,NA,CASSARPLMGKETQYF,TGTGCCAGCAGCGCCCGGCCGCTTATGGGGAAAGAGACCCAGTACTTC
TRBV11-1,TRBJ2-5,medium-sized,TRBD1,CASSRRGPWETQYF,TGTGCCAGCAGCAGAAGGGGGCCTTGGGAGACCCAGTACTTC